This TCR beta chain was captured by sequencing in a study of blood T cell repertoires in COVID-19. CDR1 and CDR2 (germline): SGHDT, YYEEEE. This CDR3 has 15 residues. V lost 0 bases to trimming and J lost 0 bases, with 7 bases between them. Source study methods: Reference gene primer amplification gave nucleated cell count estimates. Repertoires were generated with immunoSEQ multiplex PCR, while TCRdb's copy carries only in-frame clones and drops some. V and J calls plus clone size are reproduced from that table; the DNA served to infer D and trimming. The sample lists approximately 120,000 clones, 80% occurring once.

Input material: peripheral blood. The TCR originated in a human donor in a cohort sampled during active or convalescent COVID-19. V and J are TRBV5-6 and TRBJ2-1; D is undetermined. The CDR3 spells CASSLGLSSYNEQFF. In nucleotides, the CDR3 is TGTGCCAGCAGCTTGGGTCTGAGCTCCTACAATGAGCAGTTCTTC.